A selection of T cell receptor beta chains follows, all from one sample in a study of cytomegalovirus exposure and HLA in healthy donors. Assay: immunoSEQ multiplex PCR; the TCRdb copy retains only in-frame clones and omits some. This repertoire shows roughly 150,000 clones, 85% to 90% found once; its top ten account for 4% to 4.5%. Material: PBMCs. The receptor set was obtained from a man younger than 35 in good health and CMV-seropositive. Both conserved end residues are part of each CDR3. Each record gives: D gene, J gene, clone size, V gene, CDR3 DNA, CDR3 protein. A D gene is named only where the DNA matches it firmly. Clone size is not always given. Where it is, it says once, few, many or a class for expanded clones.

TRBD1 TRBJ2-5 once TRBV28 TGTGCCAGCGCCCTACAGGGGTTGGGGGAAGAGACCCAGTACTTC CASALQGLGEETQYF
TRBD2 TRBJ2-6 NA TRBV9 TGTGCCAGCAGCGACGATTTTAGCGGGTTTAGCTCTGGGGCCAACGTCCTGACTTTC CASSDDFSGFSSGANVLTF
NA TRBJ2-3 NA TRBV7-9 TGTGCCAGCAGCTTTCAGGGATTTTTGTCAGATACGCAGTATTTT CASSFQGFLSDTQYF
NA TRBJ2-2 NA TRBV6-4 TGTGCCAGCAGCCCGGAGGGAGTGGGGTCCGGGGAGCTGTTTTTT CASSPEGVGSGELFF
TRBD2 TRBJ2-1 NA TRBV19 TGTGCCAGTAGTATAGGGAAGCTAGCGGGGAGTGAGCAGTTCTTC CASSIGKLAGSEQFF
TRBD2 TRBJ2-5 NA TRBV11-2 TGTGCCAGCAGCTTAGATAGGCTAGCGGGAGATGTCAGGACCCAGTACTTC CASSLDRLAGDVRTQYF
NA TRBJ1-1 NA TRBV30 TGTGCCTGGAACGAGTTGAACACTGAAGCTTTCTTT CAWNELNTEAFF
TRBD2 TRBJ2-7 NA TRBV28 TGTGCCAGTAGGACTAGCGGGGGATCCTACGAGCAGTACTTC CASRTSGGSYEQYF
TRBD1 TRBJ2-3 once TRBV25-1 TGTGCCAGCAGTGTAGGGACAGGAGCGCAGTATTTT CASSVGTGAQYF
NA TRBJ2-1 NA TRBV2 TGTGCCAGCACCGCGATACAGGGTTCCTACAATGAGCAGTTCTTC CASTAIQGSYNEQFF
NA TRBJ2-1 NA TRBV15 TGTGCCACCAGCAACGGGAACCACAATGAGCAGTTCTTC CATSNGNHNEQFF
NA TRBJ1-5 NA TRBV6-1 TGTGCCAGCAGTGAACAGTTTTTTCGCAATCAGCCCCAGCATTTT CASSEQFFRNQPQHF
TRBD2 TRBJ2-7 NA TRBV4-1 TGCGCCAGCAGCCAAGATTCGAGCGGGGCCTACGAGCAGTACTTC CASSQDSSGAYEQYF
TRBD1 TRBJ2-7 NA TRBV28 TGTGCCAGCAGTTCGCCGGGACAGGGGGCCTACGAGCAGTACTTC CASSSPGQGAYEQYF
TRBD1 TRBJ1-5 NA TRBV19 TGTGCCAGTAGTATGGACAGGGTTGTTCTTGGTAATCAGCCCCAGCATTTT CASSMDRVVLGNQPQHF
TRBD1 TRBJ2-5 NA TRBV5-4 TGTGCCAGCAGCAAGACAGGGGAAGAGACCCAGTACTTC CASSKTGEETQYF
TRBD2 TRBJ2-7 NA TRBV6-1 TGTGCCAGCAGTGAAGCTAGCGGGCGGTTCTCGGATTTCGAGCAGTACTTC CASSEASGRFSDFEQYF
NA TRBJ1-1 NA TRBV10-3 TGTGCCATCTCTCTTTCGGTTTACACTGAAGCTTTCTTT CAISLSVYTEAFF
NA TRBJ2-7 NA TRBV5-6 TGTGCCAGCGGCCCCAGGGGACTACTAAACTACGAGCAGTACTTC CASGPRGLLNYEQYF
TRBD1 TRBJ2-7 NA TRBV15 TGTGCCACCAGCAGGGACAGGGGATACGAGCAGTACTTC CATSRDRGYEQYF
TRBD1 TRBJ1-1 NA TRBV27 TGTGCCAGCAGCCGGGACAGGGAAGACACTGAAGCTTTCTTT CASSRDREDTEAFF
NA TRBJ1-4 NA TRBV10-3 TGTGCCATCAGTCCGCAGATAGGGAGTCCTAATGAAAAACTGTTTTTT CAISPQIGSPNEKLFF
NA TRBJ2-1 NA TRBV5-1 TGCGCCAGCAGCTTGTCGCGGGTGCGAGACAATGAGCAGTTCTTC CASSLSRVRDNEQFF
NA TRBJ2-1 NA TRBV6-5 TGTGCCAGCAGTTACTCAGGCGGGATCAGGAATGAGCAGTTCTTC CASSYSGGIRNEQFF
TRBD1 TRBJ2-5 once TRBV28 TGTGCCAGCAGTCCGGACAGGGGGCGCGGGGAAGAGACCCAGTACTTC CASSPDRGRGEETQYF
NA TRBJ2-7 NA TRBV4-1 TGCGCCAGCAGCCAGGGCGCCGAGCAGTACTTC CASSQGAEQYF